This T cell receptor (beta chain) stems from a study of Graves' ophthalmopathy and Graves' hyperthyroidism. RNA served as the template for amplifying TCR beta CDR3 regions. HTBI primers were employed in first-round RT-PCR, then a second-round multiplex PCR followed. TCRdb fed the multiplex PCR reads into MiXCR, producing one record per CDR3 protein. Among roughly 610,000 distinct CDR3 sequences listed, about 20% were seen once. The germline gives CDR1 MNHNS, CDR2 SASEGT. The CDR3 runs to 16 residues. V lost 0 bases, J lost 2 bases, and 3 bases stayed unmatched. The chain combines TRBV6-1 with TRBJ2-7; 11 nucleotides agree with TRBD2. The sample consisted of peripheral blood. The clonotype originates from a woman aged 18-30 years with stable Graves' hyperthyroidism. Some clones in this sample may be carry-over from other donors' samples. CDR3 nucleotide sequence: TGTGCCAGCAGTGAAGCGAGACTAGCGGGACCCTACGAGCAGTACTTC. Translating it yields CASSEARLAGPYEQYF.